This T cell receptor (beta chain) was sequenced during a study of blood T cell repertoires in COVID-19. The CDR3 length is 14 residues. Trimming removed 2 bases at V and 6 bases at J, with 11 bases between. CDR1 is MNHEY, CDR2 SVGAGI, per germline. Recovery among Cohort 3 donors was established by two negative PCRs, clearance, or symptom resolution. In the original processing: Cell counts per sample came from amplifying reference gene primers. Sequencing was performed with immunoSEQ multiplex PCR; in TCRdb, only in-frame clones are kept and a portion is missing. V, J and clone size are those of that table, while D and trimming were read from the DNA. The sample has roughly 300,000 clones, around 84% seen once; the top ten hold around 2.5%.

The V gene is TRBV6-5, the J gene TRBJ1-5; possible D gene TRBD1, 5 bases. Sequenced material: PBMCs or T cells enriched from blood (not recorded which). The TCR sequence derives from a woman aged 50 to 60 who had recovered from COVID-19. CDR3 sequence reads: CASSYRWGGQPQHF. The CDR3 bases are TGTGCCAGCAGTTACCGTTGGGGGGGTCAGCCCCAGCATTTT.